Sequencing of this T cell receptor (beta chain) was carried out in a study of blood T cells in healthy people across ages (dated by TCRdb to between 2015 and 2017). A note on the overall study: In model experiments, roughly one uniquely barcoded TCR beta cDNA molecule per two T cells was captured by template switching. The donors were divided into four age groups: young (average around 17 years), middle-aged (about 40), aged (roughly 60) and long-lived (roughly 82). To track age-related changes in TCR beta repertoire diversity, the study relied on deep sequencing normalized with unique cDNA molecular identifiers. Using the same blood draw, the study looked at two additional independent replicas of 1 million unique cDNA reads for two donors, one aged 18 to 29 and the other aged 80 or older.

The full study reports these points: Donor CMV infection status was unknown, potentially confounding age-related changes in expanded clonotypes. A strong correlation was found between observed TCR beta diversity and the percentage of naive T cells measured by flow cytometry. As age increased, observed TCR beta diversity per million T cells dropped in a roughly linear way, and a significant reduction was already evident by age 40. Compared with the aged group, the long-lived group had more naive CD4+ T cells, fewer expanded clones and increased TCR diversity, suggesting age selection. Total diversity estimates from one million sequenced T cells were considered lower bounds and underestimates. Conclusive comparison of naive and antigen-experienced compartments was prevented by the profiling of bulk unsorted PBMCs.

Systemically healthy Caucasian individuals from Russia, over 30 in total and aged about 6 to 100 years, were included as donors. Each donor gave approximately 10 milliliters of peripheral blood, collected into EDTA-treated Vacutainer tubes. Ficoll-Paque density-gradient centrifugation was used to isolate PBMCs, with at least 7 million per sample. Total RNA, at least 5.5 micrograms per sample, was extracted from PBMCs with Trizol reagent. For every donor, an aliquot of PBMCs went through flow cytometry to measure the percentages of naive CD45RAhigh/CD27high T cells. Deletion took 0 bases off V and 7 bases off J, with a span of 10 bases between the germline ends. Including the terminal cysteine and phenylalanine, the CDR3 comprises 13 residues. Only the CDR3 part of the read is kept: 39 bases, read in frame from the first base. In the germline V gene, CDR1 corresponds to SGDLS and CDR2 to YYNGEE. With regard to this clonotype: Its antigen target is currently unknown. Qualities for individual bases were not recorded, and no much larger clone is one base off.

Libraries were built with 5' RACE. Sequencing was carried out with an Illumina HiSeq 2500. A second about 7 to 11 cycle PCR used a sample-barcoded 5' primer and a J-beta primer mix. A template-switch 5' adaptor carrying 12 random nucleotides introduced a unique molecular identifier onto each TCR beta cDNA molecule. At least 2.5 million CDR3-containing paired-end reads were obtained from each sample. First-strand cDNA synthesis was performed from all RNA using the Mint cDNA synthesis kit, with priming by a TRBC-specific oligonucleotide. After uracil-DNA glycosylase treatment, a first 18-cycle PCR used universal primers M1SS and BC2_uni_R on all cDNA. In the source study's methods: For normalization, 1 million high-quality reads were randomly selected from each sample, with every read carrying a distinct molecular identifier. Reads with shared molecular identifiers were discarded instead of being binned into consensus sequences. MiTCR, with a Q25 quality threshold and the strictest error-elimination algorithm, was used for CDR3 identification, clonotype clustering and error correction. Lower-bound total TCR beta diversity was estimated with a nonparametric unseen species model using Euler transformation. TCRdb cleaned the public reads at Q25 with fastp, built clones with MiXCR and kept in-frame beta chains. Rows matching on CDR3 protein sequence are summarized as one entry with the most common DNA and genes. The V and J calls were not made by the authors but by TCRdb's processing. For this sample the table gives 1 million or so distinct CDR3 sequences, of which about 23% were detected only once. In total, the top ten clones hold 0.65% to 0.75% of the sample.

The same specimen was also included in a second study, on T cells of mothers and their children. The second study, in turn, reports: Donors were nine systemically healthy Caucasian individuals: three mothers and their six children. cDNA synthesis consumed the entire amount of extracted RNA, loaded at approximately 1.4 ug RNA in each 15 ul reaction. In the second PCR, the M1S primer introduced both the sample barcodes and 2-4 random nucleotides. Over 9.5 million TCR beta CDR3 reads were obtained for each mother, and 2.5 million to 3 million reads were obtained for each child. TCR recombination output is similarly shaped by thymic selection in related and unrelated pairs, with a minor effect exerted by inherited differences. Normalized repertoire overlap was always found to be slightly, but never significantly, higher in related mother-child pairs than in unrelated mother-child pairs. No persistent microchimeric T cell clones were found, with a detection sensitivity of approximately 110 clones per million clonotypes. The study used deep NGS to compare TCR beta repertoires of mothers and children, seeking features distinguishing related mother-child pairs from unrelated individuals. Mothers averaged roughly 40 +/- 4 years of age and children averaged around 10 +/- 4 years. After adapter ligation with NEBNext reagents, the libraries were sequenced on Illumina HiSeq 2000 with 100+100 nt paired-end reads. To prevent cross-contamination, the mother and child libraries were prepared a month apart and were sequenced in separate runs. Each donor had between roughly 450,000 and 2,100,000 distinct TCR beta clonotypes identified. Naive TCR beta clonotypes were estimated from low-frequency clonotypes matched to each donor's FACS-determined naive share, without sorting.

The rearranged chain carries TRBV9 and TRBJ1-2; the D gene lacks a confident call. Material for sequencing was blood. The receptor comes from a girl aged 2 to 10 in good health. This receptor carries the CDR3 CASSVVTTGGYTF. The DNA sequence is given as TGTGCCAGCAGCGTAGTAACCACTGGTGGCTACACCTTC.